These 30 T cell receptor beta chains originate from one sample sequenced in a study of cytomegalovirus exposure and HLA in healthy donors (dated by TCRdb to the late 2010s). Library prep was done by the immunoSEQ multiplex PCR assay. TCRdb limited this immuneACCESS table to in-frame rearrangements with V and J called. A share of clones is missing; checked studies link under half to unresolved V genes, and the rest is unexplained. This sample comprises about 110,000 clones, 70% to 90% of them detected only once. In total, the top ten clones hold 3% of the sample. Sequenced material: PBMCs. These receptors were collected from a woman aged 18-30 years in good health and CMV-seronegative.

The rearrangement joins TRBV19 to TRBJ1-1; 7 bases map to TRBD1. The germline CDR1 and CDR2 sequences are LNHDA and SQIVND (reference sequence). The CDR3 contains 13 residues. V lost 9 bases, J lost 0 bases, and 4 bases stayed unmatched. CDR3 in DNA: TGTGCCAGCAGGACAGGAATGAACACTGAAGCTTTCTTT. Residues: CASRTGMNTEAFF.

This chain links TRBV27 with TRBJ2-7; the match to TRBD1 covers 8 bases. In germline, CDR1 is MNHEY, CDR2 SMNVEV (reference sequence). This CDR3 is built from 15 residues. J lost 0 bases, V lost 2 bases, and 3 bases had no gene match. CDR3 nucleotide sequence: TGTGCCAGCAGTTTACGAGGACAGGGCTCCTACGAGCAGTACTTC. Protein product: CASSLRGQGSYEQYF.

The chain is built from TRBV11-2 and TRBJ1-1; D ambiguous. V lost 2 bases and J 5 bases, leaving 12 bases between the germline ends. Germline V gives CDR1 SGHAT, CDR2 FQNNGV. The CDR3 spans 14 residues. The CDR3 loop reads CASSLILGRTEAFF. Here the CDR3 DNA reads TGTGCCAGCAGCTTAATTCTGGGGAGGACTGAAGCTTTCTTT.

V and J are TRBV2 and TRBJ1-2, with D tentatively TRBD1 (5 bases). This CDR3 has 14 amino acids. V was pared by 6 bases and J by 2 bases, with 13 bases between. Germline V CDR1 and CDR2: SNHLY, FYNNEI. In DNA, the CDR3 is TGTGCCAGCAGCCAAAGGGAGGGGAACTATGGCTACACCTTC. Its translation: CASSQREGNYGYTF.

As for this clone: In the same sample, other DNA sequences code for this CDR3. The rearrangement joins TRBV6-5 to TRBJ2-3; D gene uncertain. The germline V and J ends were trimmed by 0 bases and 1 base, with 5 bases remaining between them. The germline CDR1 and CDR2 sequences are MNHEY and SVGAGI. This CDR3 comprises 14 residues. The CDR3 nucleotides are TGTGCCAGCAGTTACTCGCGCGGCACAGATACGCAGTATTTT. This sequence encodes CASSYSRGTDTQYF.

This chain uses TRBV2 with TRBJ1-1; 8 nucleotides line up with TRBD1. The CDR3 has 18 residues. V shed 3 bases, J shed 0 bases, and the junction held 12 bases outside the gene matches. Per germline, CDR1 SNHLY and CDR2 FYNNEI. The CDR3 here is CASSDVAGGSLMNTEAFF. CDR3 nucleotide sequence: TGTGCCAGCAGTGATGTGGCAGGGGGCAGTTTAATGAACACTGAAGCTTTCTTT.

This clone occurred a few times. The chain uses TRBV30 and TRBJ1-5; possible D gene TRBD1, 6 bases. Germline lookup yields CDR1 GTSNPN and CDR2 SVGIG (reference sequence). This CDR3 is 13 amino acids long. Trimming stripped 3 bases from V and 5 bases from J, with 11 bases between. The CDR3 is CAWSGDTYQPQHF. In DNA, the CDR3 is TGTGCCTGGAGCGGGGACACTTATCAGCCCCAGCATTTT.

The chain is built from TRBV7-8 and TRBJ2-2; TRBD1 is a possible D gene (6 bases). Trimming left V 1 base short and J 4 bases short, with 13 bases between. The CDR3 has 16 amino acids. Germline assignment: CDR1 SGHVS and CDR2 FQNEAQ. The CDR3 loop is CASSLVGGAGTGELFF. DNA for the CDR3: TGTGCCAGCAGCTTAGTTGGGGGCGCGGGCACCGGGGAGCTGTTTTTT.

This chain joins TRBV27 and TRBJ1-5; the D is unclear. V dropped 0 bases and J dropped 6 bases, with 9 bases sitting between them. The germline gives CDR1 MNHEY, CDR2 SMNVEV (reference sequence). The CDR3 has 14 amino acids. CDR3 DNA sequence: TGTGCCAGCAGTTTATCGTCCGCCGGTCAGCCCCAGCATTTT. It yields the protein CASSLSSAGQPQHF.

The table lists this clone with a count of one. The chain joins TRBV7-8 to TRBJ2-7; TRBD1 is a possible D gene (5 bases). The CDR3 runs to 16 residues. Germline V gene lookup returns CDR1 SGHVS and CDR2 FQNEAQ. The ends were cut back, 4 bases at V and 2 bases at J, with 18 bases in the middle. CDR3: CASSSEPDSLPYEQYF. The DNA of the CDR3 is TGTGCCAGCAGCTCCGAACCCGACAGCCTACCCTACGAGCAGTACTTC.

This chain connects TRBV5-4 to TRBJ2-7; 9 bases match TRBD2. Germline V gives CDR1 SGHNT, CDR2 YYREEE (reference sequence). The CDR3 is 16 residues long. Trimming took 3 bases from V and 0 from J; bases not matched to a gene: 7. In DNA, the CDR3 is TGTGCCAGCAGCTCCGGAGCGGGGGGAAGCTCCTACGAGCAGTACTTC. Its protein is CASSSGAGGSSYEQYF. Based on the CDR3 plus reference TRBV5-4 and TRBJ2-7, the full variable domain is ETGVTQSPTHLIKTRGQQVTLRCSSQSGHNTVSWYQQALGQGPQFIFQYYREEENGRGNFPPRFSGLQFPNYSSELNVNALELDDSALYLCASSSGAGGSSYEQYFGPGTRLTVT.

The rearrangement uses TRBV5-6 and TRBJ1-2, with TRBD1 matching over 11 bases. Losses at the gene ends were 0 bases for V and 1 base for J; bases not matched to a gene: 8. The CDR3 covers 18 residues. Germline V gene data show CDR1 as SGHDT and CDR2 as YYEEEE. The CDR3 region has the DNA TGTGCCAGCAGCTTGGGAGGGGACAGGGGGTCTGGTAACTATGGCTACACCTTC. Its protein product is CASSLGGDRGSGNYGYTF.

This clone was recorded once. The CDR3 sequence is CASSFLTDTQYF. CDR3 coding DNA: TGTGCCAGCAGCTTTCTTACAGATACGCAGTATTTT. The rearrangement links TRBV7-2 to TRBJ2-3; D remains ambiguous. V lost 3 bases and J 3 bases, leaving 4 bases between the germline ends. The CDR3 is 12 residues long. The germline V gene encodes CDR1 SGHTA and CDR2 FQGNSA.

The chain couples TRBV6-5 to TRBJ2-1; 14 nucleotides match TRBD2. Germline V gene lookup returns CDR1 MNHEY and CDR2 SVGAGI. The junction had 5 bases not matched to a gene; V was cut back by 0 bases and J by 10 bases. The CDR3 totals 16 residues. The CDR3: CASSYSTSGGAREQFF. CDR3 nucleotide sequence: TGTGCCAGCAGTTACTCGACTAGCGGGGGGGCTCGGGAGCAGTTCTTC.

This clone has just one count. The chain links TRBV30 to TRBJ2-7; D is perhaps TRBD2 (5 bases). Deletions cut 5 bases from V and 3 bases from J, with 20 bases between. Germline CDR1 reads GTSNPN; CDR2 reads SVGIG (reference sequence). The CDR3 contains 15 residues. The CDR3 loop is CAWATGSGWVYEQYF. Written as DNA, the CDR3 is TGTGCCTGGGCGACCGGGTCGGGGTGGGTCTACGAGCAGTACTTC.

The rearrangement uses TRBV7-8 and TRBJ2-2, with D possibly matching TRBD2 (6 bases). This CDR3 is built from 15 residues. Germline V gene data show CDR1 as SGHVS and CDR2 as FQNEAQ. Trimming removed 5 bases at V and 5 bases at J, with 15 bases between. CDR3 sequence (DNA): TGTGCCAGCAGCATGATTAGCGGTTATACCGGGGAGCTGTTTTTT. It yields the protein CASSMISGYTGELFF.

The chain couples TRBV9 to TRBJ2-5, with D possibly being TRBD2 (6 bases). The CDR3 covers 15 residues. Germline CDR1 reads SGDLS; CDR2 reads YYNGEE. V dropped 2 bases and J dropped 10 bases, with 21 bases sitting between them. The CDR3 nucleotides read TGTGCCAGCAGCGTGGACTCGGGACTCCCAAGAGTCCAGTACTTC. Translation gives CASSVDSGLPRVQYF.

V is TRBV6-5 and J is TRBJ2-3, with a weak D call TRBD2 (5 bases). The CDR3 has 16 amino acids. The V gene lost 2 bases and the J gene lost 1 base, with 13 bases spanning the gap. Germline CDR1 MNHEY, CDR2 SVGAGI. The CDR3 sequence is CASSYMGIGGTDTQYF. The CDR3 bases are TGTGCCAGCAGTTACATGGGGATCGGGGGCACAGATACGCAGTATTTT.

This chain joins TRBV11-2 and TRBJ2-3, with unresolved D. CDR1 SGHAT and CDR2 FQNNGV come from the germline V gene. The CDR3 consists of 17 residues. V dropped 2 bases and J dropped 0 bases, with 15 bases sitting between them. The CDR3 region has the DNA TGTGCCAGCAGCTTAAGTGCGGCCATGTCTAGCACAGATACGCAGTATTTT. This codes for CASSLSAAMSSTDTQYF.

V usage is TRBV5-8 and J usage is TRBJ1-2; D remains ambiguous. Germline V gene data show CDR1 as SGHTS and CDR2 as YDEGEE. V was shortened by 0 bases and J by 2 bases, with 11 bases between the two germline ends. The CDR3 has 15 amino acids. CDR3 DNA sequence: TGTGCCAGCAGCTTGGAGCGGTACTCGAACTATGGCTACACCTTC. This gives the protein CASSLERYSNYGYTF.

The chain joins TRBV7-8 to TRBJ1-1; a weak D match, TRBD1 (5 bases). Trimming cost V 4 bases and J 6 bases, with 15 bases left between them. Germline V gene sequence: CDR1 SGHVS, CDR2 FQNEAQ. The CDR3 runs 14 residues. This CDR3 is CASSSREGKSEAFF. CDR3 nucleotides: TGTGCCAGCAGCTCCCGGGAGGGGAAGTCTGAAGCTTTCTTT. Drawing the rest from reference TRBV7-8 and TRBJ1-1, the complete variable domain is GAGVSQSPRYKVAKRGQDVALRCDPISGHVSLFWYQQALGQGPEFLTYFQNEAQLDKSGLPSDRFFAERPEGSVSTLKIQRTQQEDSAVYLCASSSREGKSEAFFGQGTRLTVV.

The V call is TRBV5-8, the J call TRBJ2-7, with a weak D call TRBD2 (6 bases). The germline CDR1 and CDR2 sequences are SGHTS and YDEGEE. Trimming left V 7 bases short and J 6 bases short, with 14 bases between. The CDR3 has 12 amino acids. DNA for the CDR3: TGTGCCAGCCCGACCGGGGGTCGCGAGCAGTACTTC. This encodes CASPTGGREQYF.

CDR3 nucleotide sequence: TGTGCCAGCAGCTGGGGGCGGACACTAAGGGAACCCCAGCATTTT. It is translated as CASSWGRTLREPQHF. The chain uses TRBV11-2 and TRBJ1-5; D may be TRBD1 (6 bases). The CDR3 length is 15 residues. CDR1 and CDR2 (germline): SGHAT, FQNNGV. Trimming removed 4 bases from V and 10 bases from J, with 20 bases in between. Variable domain in full (rest from reference TRBV11-2 and TRBJ1-5): EAGVAQSPRYKIIEKRQSVAFWCNPISGHATLYWYQQILGQGPKLLIQFQNNGVVDDSQLPKDRFSAERLKGVDSTLKIQPAKLEDSAVYLCASSWGRTLREPQHFGDGTRLSIL.

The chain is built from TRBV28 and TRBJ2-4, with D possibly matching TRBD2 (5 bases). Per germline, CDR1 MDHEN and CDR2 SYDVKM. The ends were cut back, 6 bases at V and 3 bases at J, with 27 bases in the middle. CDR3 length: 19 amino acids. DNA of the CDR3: TGTGCCAGCAGCCTCCCCTTGGCCCTTACGGGATTAGGCAAAAACATTCAGTACTTC. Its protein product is CASSLPLALTGLGKNIQYF.

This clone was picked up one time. CDR3: CASSVELVNSPLHF. CDR3 coding DNA: TGTGCCAGCAGCGTAGAACTCGTAAATTCACCCCTCCACTTT. The genes are TRBV9 and TRBJ1-6; D gene unclear. This CDR3 has 14 amino acids. Between the trimmed V and J ends, which lost 0 bases and 7 bases, there was a span of 8 bases. Germline V gene lookup returns CDR1 SGDLS and CDR2 YYNGEE.

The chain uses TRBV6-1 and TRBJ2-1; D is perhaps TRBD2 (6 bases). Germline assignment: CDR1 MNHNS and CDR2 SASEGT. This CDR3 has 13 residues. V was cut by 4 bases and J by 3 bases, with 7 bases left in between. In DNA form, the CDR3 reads TGTGCCAGCAGTGCGGGACTCTACAATGAGCAGTTCTTC. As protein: CASSAGLYNEQFF.

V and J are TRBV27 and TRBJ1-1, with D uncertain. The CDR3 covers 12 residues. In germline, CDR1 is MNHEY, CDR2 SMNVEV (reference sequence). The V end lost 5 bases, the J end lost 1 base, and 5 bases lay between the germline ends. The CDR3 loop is CASSRGNTEAFF. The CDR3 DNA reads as TGTGCCAGCAGTCGGGGGAACACTGAAGCTTTCTTT.

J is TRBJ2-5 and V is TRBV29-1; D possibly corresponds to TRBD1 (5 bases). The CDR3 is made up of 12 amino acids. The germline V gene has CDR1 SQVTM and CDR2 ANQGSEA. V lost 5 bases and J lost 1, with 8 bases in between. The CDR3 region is CSVRTLQETQYF. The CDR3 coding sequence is TGCAGCGTTCGGACACTCCAAGAGACCCAGTACTTC.

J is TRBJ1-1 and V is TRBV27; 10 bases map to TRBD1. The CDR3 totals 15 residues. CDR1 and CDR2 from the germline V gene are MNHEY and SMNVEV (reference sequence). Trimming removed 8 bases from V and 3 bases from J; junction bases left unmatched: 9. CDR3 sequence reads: CASSPPGTGDTEAFF. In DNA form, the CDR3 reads TGTGCCAGCTCACCCCCCGGGACAGGGGACACTGAAGCTTTCTTT.

CDR3 in DNA: TGTGCCAGCAGCTTAACGGAAGGGGTTGAAGCTTTCTTT. This gives the protein CASSLTEGVEAFF. V usage is TRBV6-6 and J usage is TRBJ1-1; D perhaps matches TRBD1 (5 bases). CDR1 and CDR2 (germline): MNHNY, SVGAGI (reference sequence). V lost 6 bases and J 7 bases, leaving 15 bases between the germline ends. There are 13 residues in the CDR3.